This entry features one TCR beta chain sequence. There are 14 residues in the CDR3. Germline V gives CDR1 SNHLY, CDR2 FYNNEI. V lost 6 bases to trimming and J lost 4 bases; unmatched junction nucleotides: 5. The data were obtained in a study of blood T cell repertoires in COVID-19. As for the study in general: All recovered Cohort 3 donors got two negative PCRs, got clearance, or saw symptom resolution. T cells, B-cell-depleted T cells, or PBMCs supplied cDNA or gDNA.

Authors' analysis steps: Reference gene primer amplification in the assay estimated nucleated cell counts. Profiled with immunoSEQ multiplex PCR; TCRdb holds only in-frame clones, not every one. V, J and clone size were drawn from that table, and D and trimming were deduced from the DNA. The profile shows about 270,000 clones, 70% to 90% of them singletons. Participant age was 18 to 89 years, and participants resided in fewer than 25 US areas. This rearrangement joins TRBV2 to TRBJ1-2; TRBD1 aligns across 10 bases. The TCR sequence derives from a woman in her sixties or seventies in a cohort exposed to, infected with or recovered from COVID-19 (not recorded which). Sequenced: PBMCs or T cells enriched from blood (not recorded which). DNA of the CDR3: TGTGCCAGCAGAAGACAGGGGGCGGGCTATGGCTACACCTTC. Its protein is CASRRQGAGYGYTF.